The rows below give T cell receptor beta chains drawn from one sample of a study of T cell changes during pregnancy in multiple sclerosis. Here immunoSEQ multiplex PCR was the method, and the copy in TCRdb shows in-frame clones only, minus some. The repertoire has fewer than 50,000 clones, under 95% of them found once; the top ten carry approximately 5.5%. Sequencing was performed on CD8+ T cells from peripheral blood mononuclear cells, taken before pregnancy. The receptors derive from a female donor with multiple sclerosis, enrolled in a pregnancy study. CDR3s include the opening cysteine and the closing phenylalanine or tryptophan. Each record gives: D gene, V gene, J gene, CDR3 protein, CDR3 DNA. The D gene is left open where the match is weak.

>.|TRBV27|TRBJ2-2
CASSFQGPGELFF
TGTGCCAGCAGTTTCCAGGGTCCCGGGGAGCTGTTTTTT
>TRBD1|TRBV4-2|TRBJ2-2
CASSQVSSTGGLNTGELFF
TGTGCCAGCAGCCAAGTCTCCTCGACAGGGGGCTTGAACACCGGGGAGCTGTTTTTT
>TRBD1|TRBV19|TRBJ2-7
CASSPRQGAQYEQYF
TGTGCCAGTAGTCCGAGACAGGGGGCGCAATACGAGCAGTACTTC
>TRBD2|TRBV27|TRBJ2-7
CASSSGTSYEQYF
TGTGCCAGCAGTTCCGGGACTAGTTACGAGCAGTACTTC
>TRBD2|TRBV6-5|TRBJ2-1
CASSYSAGRENEQFF
TGTGCCAGCAGTTACTCCGCCGGGCGGGAGAATGAGCAGTTCTTC
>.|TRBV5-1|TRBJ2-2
CAGSDSYTGELFF
TGCGCCGGATCGGACAGTTACACCGGGGAGCTGTTTTTT
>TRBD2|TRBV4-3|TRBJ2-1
CASSRRWTSGRWGEQFF
TGCGCCAGCAGCCGTCGATGGACTAGCGGGAGATGGGGTGAGCAGTTCTTC
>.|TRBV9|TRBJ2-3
CASSRQRTDTQYF
TGTGCCAGCAGCCGACAGAGAACAGATACGCAGTATTTT
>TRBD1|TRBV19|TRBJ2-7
CASSIGSQGALYEQYF
TGTGCCAGTAGTATAGGGTCGCAGGGGGCCCTCTACGAGCAGTACTTC
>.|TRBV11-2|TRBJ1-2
CASSSPRGGQIGYTF
TGTGCCAGCAGCTCTCCTCGCGGAGGACAGATTGGCTACACCTTC
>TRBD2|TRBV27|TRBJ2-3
CASSYAPHGGRSPDTQYF
TGTGCCAGCAGCTACGCCCCCCATGGCGGGAGGTCCCCAGATACGCAGTATTTT
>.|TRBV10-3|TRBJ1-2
CAISEGTHYGYTF
TGTGCCATCAGTGAAGGGACACACTATGGCTACACCTTC
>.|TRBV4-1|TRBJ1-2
CASSQGAYGYTF
TGCGCCAGCAGCCAAGGGGCCTATGGCTACACCTTC